This T cell receptor beta chain was retrieved from a study of blood T cells in healthy people across ages. With respect to this clonotype: Its antigen remains unidentified.

Study conclusions and caveats: Nothing was known about donor CMV status, and this possibly confounded expanded clonotype changes. Age brought a roughly linear fall in TCR beta diversity measured per million T cells.

Trimming took off 2 bases at V and 4 bases at J, with 6 bases between the two ends. Germline V gene sequence: CDR1 SGHRS, CDR2 YFSETQ. The length of the CDR3 is 13 residues. For the second PCR, which ran for about 7 to 12 cycles, a sample-barcoded 5' primer and a J-beta primer mix were used. Each cDNA molecule was tagged by a template-switch adaptor that had 12 random nucleotides. One entry per CDR3 protein results from TCRdb running MiXCR on the 5' RACE reads. The repertoire holds some 640,000 distinct CDR3 sequences, with 49% as singletons. Isolation yielded PBMCs, at least 7 million per sample, in every case.

This clonotype was obtained from a woman aged 55-69 years in good health. The sample consisted of blood. V and J are TRBV5-1 and TRBJ2-2; D gene unclear. In nucleotides, the CDR3 is TGCGCCAGCAGCTTTCTCTGCACCGGGGAGCTGTTTTTT. This sequence encodes CASSFLCTGELFF.